These T cell receptor beta chains were read from a single sample in a study of spatial heterogeneity in lung cancer. TCRdb recomputed calls from the 5' RACE reads with MiXCR, one row per CDR3 protein. This sample has approximately 15,000 distinct CDR3 sequences, with 4% to 5% found just once. The source was lung tumor tissue, collected at surgery. The receptors come from a female donor with early-stage non-small cell lung cancer. Each CDR3 is given with its conserved first and last residue. The D gene is left open where the match is weak. The listing skips clone size in some rows; elsewhere it reads once, few, many or a size class.

>TRBV18|.|15|many|TRBJ2-7
TGTGCCAGCTCACCGCGACAGACTTTGCCCTACGAGCAGTACTTC
CASSPRQTLPYEQYF
>TRBV4-1|.|16|few|TRBJ1-4
TGCGCCAGCAGCCAGCCCTGGGGGGGAACTAATGAAAAACTGTTTTTT
CASSQPWGGTNEKLFF
>TRBV5-1|.|13|many|TRBJ2-1
TGCGCCAGCAGCTTGGTCCACACCAATGAGCAGTTCTTC
CASSLVHTNEQFF
>TRBV11-3|.|12|.|TRBJ1-2
TGTGCCAGCAGCTTAGACGAATATGGCTACACCTTC
CASSLDEYGYTF
>TRBV6-5|.|14|many|TRBJ2-7
TGTGCCAGCAGTTGGGGGGGCCCCTACTACGAGCAGTACTTC
CASSWGGPYYEQYF
>TRBV4-3|.|16|few|TRBJ1-6
TGCGCCAGCAGCCAAGCCCCTAGCTCCTATAATTCACCCCTCCACTTT
CASSQAPSSYNSPLHF
>TRBV6-5|.|16|.|TRBJ2-3
TGTGCCAGCAGTTACTCGCGGACTCTTAGCACAGATACGCAGTATTTT
CASSYSRTLSTDTQYF
>TRBV6-2/TRBV6-3|.|12|many|TRBJ2-1
TGTGCCGATCAGCCCACAATCCATGAGCAGTTCTTC
CADQPTIHEQFF
>TRBV10-1|TRBD2|16|many|TRBJ2-1
TGCGCCAGCAGCCCCGTAGAAGCGGGGGGGCCTGATGAGCAGTTCTTC
CASSPVEAGGPDEQFF
>TRBV6-5|TRBD2|15|few|TRBJ2-7
TGTGCCAGCAGTGAACTAGCGGGGGGTACGTACGAGCAGTACTTC
CASSELAGGTYEQYF
>TRBV10-2|TRBD1|12|many|TRBJ2-5
TGCGCCGGGGGACAGGGGCGAGAGACCCAGTACTTC
CAGGQGRETQYF
>TRBV7-2|.|15|many|TRBJ2-3
TGTGCCAGCAGCTTAGCGGCATCCGGCACAGATACGCAGTATTTT
CASSLAASGTDTQYF
>TRBV6-2/TRBV6-3|.|15|many|TRBJ1-5
TGTGCCAGCAGTCGACAAATAAACAGCAATCAGCCCCAGCATTTT
CASSRQINSNQPQHF
>TRBV27|TRBD1|16|many|TRBJ1-5
TGTGCCAGCAGTTTAAGAGGCGACAGGGGAGGTCAGCCCCAGCATTTT
CASSLRGDRGGQPQHF
>TRBV4-1|.|11|many|TRBJ2-7
TGCGCCAGCAGCCAAGATGGCGAGCGGCACTTC
CASSQDGERHF
>TRBV6-5|TRBD2|15|many|TRBJ2-3
TGTGCCAGCAGTCGTTCTAGCGGCCGCACAGATACGCAGTATTTT
CASSRSSGRTDTQYF
>TRBV11-1|.|17|once|TRBJ1-1
TGTGCCAGCAGCTTACATTCGGGGTCGGCAGGAATCCCTGAAGCTTTCTTT
CASSLHSGSAGIPEAFF
>TRBV28|.|15|many|TRBJ1-1
TGTGCCAGCATCATATCAGGTGAGGTGAACACTGAAGCTTTCTTT
CASIISGEVNTEAFF
>TRBV27|.|12|many|TRBJ1-5
TGTGCCAGCAGGAGGGTTTTTGGGCCCCAGCATTTT
CASRRVFGPQHF
>TRBV7-9|.|15|.|TRBJ1-1
TGTGCCAGCACCCTCTCCGGCGGGGGGGAGACTGAAGCTTTCTTT
CASTLSGGGETEAFF
>TRBV5-8|.|17|.|TRBJ1-5
TGTGCCAGCAGCTCCCCAAACATCCCATTTTCCAATCAGCCCCAGCATTTT
CASSSPNIPFSNQPQHF
>TRBV3-1|.|15|many|TRBJ1-3
TGTGCCAGCAGCCAACAGGGTCGATCTGGAAACACCATATATTTT
CASSQQGRSGNTIYF
>TRBV10-1|.|15|medium-sized|TRBJ1-4
TGCGCCAGCAGTGATAAGGGTTTTGTCGATGAAAAACTGTTTTTT
CASSDKGFVDEKLFF
>TRBV7-2|.|13|many|TRBJ2-3
TGTGCCAGCAGCCGCTCGTTTCGAGATACGCAGTATTTT
CASSRSFRDTQYF
>TRBV28|TRBD2|15|medium-sized|TRBJ2-5
TGTGCCAGCAGTTCCCCGCCCTCCGGGGGGGAGACCCAGTACTTC
CASSSPPSGGETQYF
>TRBV28|.|16|.|TRBJ2-4
TGTGCCAGCAGTTTAAACCAACCTGGGACCAAAAACATTCAGTACTTC
CASSLNQPGTKNIQYF
>TRBV4-1|.|15|many|TRBJ1-2
TGCGCCAGCAGCCAAGGTGGCAGCGCTAACTATGGCTACACCTTC
CASSQGGSANYGYTF
>TRBV4-1|TRBD2|16|.|TRBJ2-7
TGCGCCAGCAGCCAGACCGGGACTAGGAACTCCTACGAGCAGTACTTC
CASSQTGTRNSYEQYF
>TRBV19|TRBD1|15|medium-sized|TRBJ2-1
TGTGCCAGTAGTATAGAGGGCAGGGGGCACAATGAGCAGTTCTTC
CASSIEGRGHNEQFF
>TRBV4-3|.|15|medium-sized|TRBJ2-7
TGCGCCAGCAGCCAAGGCCGGAGGCACTCCTACGAGCAGTACTTC
CASSQGRRHSYEQYF
>TRBV6-1|.|12|.|TRBJ2-7
TGTGCCAGCATACAGAGGGACTACGAGCAGTACTTC
CASIQRDYEQYF
>TRBV7-9|TRBD1|12|many|TRBJ2-7
TGTGCCAGCAGCCCGGACAGGGGAGTAGCGAACTTC
CASSPDRGVANF
>TRBV9|TRBD2|15|.|TRBJ2-5
TGTGCCAGCAGCCCCTCTACAAGCGGGGGTGAGACCCAGTACTTC
CASSPSTSGGETQYF
>TRBV3-1|TRBD1|12|many|TRBJ2-7
TGTGCCAGCAGCCAACAGGACAGGGGCCCTGACTTC
CASSQQDRGPDF
>TRBV6-5|TRBD1|16|many|TRBJ2-2
TGTGCCAGCAGCCGAGGGGGCGCGGGGAACACCGGGGAGCTGTTTTTT
CASSRGGAGNTGELFF
>TRBV9|.|14|.|TRBJ2-2
TGTGCCAGCAGCGTTTTAGACTCGCACGGGGAGCTGTTTTTT
CASSVLDSHGELFF
>TRBV14|TRBD2|14|.|TRBJ2-3
TGTGCCAGCAGCCTCCGACTCAGCGGGGGTACGCAGTATTTT
CASSLRLSGGTQYF
>TRBV20-1|.|12|many|TRBJ2-7
TGCAGTGCCACCGGCCAAACCTACGAGCAGTACTTC
CSATGQTYEQYF
>TRBV6-5|.|15|many|TRBJ1-2
TGTGCCAGCAGTTCCCCCGGGGGGCAGGGAGGGGGCTACACCTTC
CASSSPGGQGGGYTF
>TRBV5-6|.|16|many|TRBJ1-2
TGTGCCAGCAGCTTGTTGGGGAGGGAAGGATTATATGGCTACACCTTC
CASSLLGREGLYGYTF
>TRBV3-1|.|15|few|TRBJ1-2
TGTGCCAGCAGCCAAGCCCTAGGGGGGACCTATGGCTACACCTTC
CASSQALGGTYGYTF
>TRBV28|.|15|medium-sized|TRBJ2-7
TGTGCCAGCAGATACGTCGGGGGGCAGGTCTACGAGCAGTACTTC
CASRYVGGQVYEQYF
>TRBV20-1|.|15|many|TRBJ2-7
TGCAGTGCTAGAGATGGGGGGGGGCCCTCCTACGAGCAGTACTTC
CSARDGGGPSYEQYF
>TRBV28|.|14|many|TRBJ1-2
TGTGCCAGCAGTCCTACGACCCCGCCCTATGGCTACACCTTC
CASSPTTPPYGYTF
>TRBV6-6|TRBD1|14|medium-sized|TRBJ2-7
TGTGCCAGCAGGACCAGGGACAGGCTTTACGAGCAGTACTTC
CASRTRDRLYEQYF